Listed here are 17 T cell receptor beta chains from one sample, sequenced in a study of OX40 agonist ivuxolimab in advanced cancers. Measured with immunoSEQ multiplex PCR; TCRdb has only the in-frame clones, and not every one. This sample has roughly 53,000 clones, with 80% to 85% found just once. The source material was CD4+ or CD8+ T cells sorted from blood, sampled in a trial of the OX40 agonist ivuxolimab. Every receptor here comes from an adult with an advanced solid tumor such as melanoma, head and neck, liver or kidney cancer.

The V and J genes are TRBV7-2 and TRBJ1-6; TRBD1 aligns across 7 bases. V lost 2 bases, J lost 5 bases, and 6 bases stayed unmatched. Germline CDR1 and CDR2: SGHTA and FQGNSA. The CDR3 is made up of 16 amino acids. The CDR3 loop reads CASSLLAGGNNSPLHF. Written as DNA, the CDR3 is TGTGCCAGCAGCTTATTGGCAGGGGGGAATAATTCACCCCTCCACTTT.

The chain combines TRBV11-3 with TRBJ1-2; 10 positions agree with TRBD1. The V segment lost 5 bases and the J segment 7 bases; nucleotides outside the gene matches: 4. Per the germline V gene, CDR1 is SGHNT and CDR2 is YENEEA. The CDR3 totals 13 residues. Here the CDR3 reads CASSATGGLGYTF. The CDR3 DNA sequence: TGTGCCAGCAGCGCGACAGGGGGCCTTGGCTACACCTTC. Full variable domain (remainder filled in from reference TRBV11-3 and TRBJ1-2): EAGVVQSPRYKIIEKKQPVAFWCNPISGHNTLYWYLQNLGQGPELLIRYENEEAVDDSQLPKDRFSAERLKGVDSTLKIQPAELGDSAVYLCASSATGGLGYTFGSGTRLTVV.

The gene calls are TRBV11-3 and TRBJ2-1, with D possibly TRBD2 on 6 matching bases. Trimming cost V 5 bases and J 5 bases, with 19 bases left between them. This CDR3 is 16 amino acids long. Germline CDR1 and CDR2: SGHNT and YENEEA. The CDR3 DNA reads as TGTGCCAGCAGCCCCTCCTCGGGAGTAGTGCACAATGAGCAGTTCTTC. Its protein is CASSPSSGVVHNEQFF. The full variable domain, completed using reference TRBV11-3 and TRBJ2-1, is EAGVVQSPRYKIIEKKQPVAFWCNPISGHNTLYWYLQNLGQGPELLIRYENEEAVDDSQLPKDRFSAERLKGVDSTLKIQPAELGDSAVYLCASSPSSGVVHNEQFFGPGTRLTVL.

The CDR3 loop is CASSLGQGHGYTF. Here the CDR3 DNA reads TGTGCCAGCAGCTTAGGTCAGGGCCATGGCTACACCTTC. The rearrangement links TRBV7-9 to TRBJ1-2, with TRBD1 as a possible D gene (5 bases). The germline V gene has CDR1 SEHNR and CDR2 FQNEAQ (reference sequence). V lost 1 base, J lost 6 bases, and 9 bases lay in between. This CDR3 comprises 13 residues.

V is TRBV5-1 and J is TRBJ2-2; 8 bases are a match to TRBD2. The CDR3 extends over 15 amino acids. CDR1 and CDR2 from the germline V gene are SGHRS and YFSETQ. V was pared by 2 bases and J by 7 bases, with 7 bases of the junction left unmatched. The CDR3, as DNA: TGCGCCAGCAGCTTTTCAGCGGGGGTCGACGGGGAGCTGTTTTTT. Protein product: CASSFSAGVDGELFF.

The rearrangement uses TRBV25-1 and TRBJ2-7; 12 nucleotides align to TRBD2. This CDR3 has 15 residues. Germline CDR1 is MGHDK and CDR2 is SYGVNS. V dropped 3 bases and J dropped 3; count of bases not matched to a gene: 3. The DNA for the CDR3 is TGTGCCAGCAGTGAGACTAGCGGGAGAATCTACGAGCAGTACTTC. It encodes CASSETSGRIYEQYF.

V gene TRBV7-2 combines with J gene TRBJ2-5, with D possibly called TRBD1 or TRBD2 (5 bases each). V shed 4 bases and J shed 0 bases, with 12 bases lying between them. The CDR3 extends over 15 amino acids. Germline CDR1 reads SGHTA; CDR2 reads FQGNSA. CDR3 bases: TGTGCCAGCAGCTCTGGGGGAGCCTACCAAGAGACCCAGTACTTC. The encoded protein is CASSSGGAYQETQYF.

The genes are TRBV2 and TRBJ2-1, with D hard to call. The length of the CDR3 is 14 residues. The V gene lost 9 bases and the J gene lost 0 bases, with 12 bases spanning the gap. Germline V gives CDR1 SNHLY, CDR2 FYNNEI. The CDR3 bases are TGTGCCAGGTCTGGGCCAAGCTCCTACAATGAGCAGTTCTTC. Encoded protein: CARSGPSSYNEQFF. The whole variable domain, filled in from reference TRBV2 and TRBJ2-1, reads EPEVTQTPSHQVTQMGQEVILRCVPISNHLYFYWYRQILGQKVEFLVSFYNNEISEKSEIFDDQFSVERPDGSNFTLKIRSTKLEDSAMYFCARSGPSSYNEQFFGPGTRLTVL.

The rearrangement uses TRBV5-5 and TRBJ2-1; D tentatively fits TRBD1 or TRBD2 (5 bases each). Germline values: CDR1 SGHKS, CDR2 YYEKEE (reference sequence). CDR3 length equals 14 residues. Trimming cost V 3 bases and J 6 bases, with 13 bases left between them. The CDR3 is CASSSGTLSNEQFF. In nucleotides, the CDR3 is TGTGCCAGCAGCTCGGGGACCCTCTCCAATGAGCAGTTCTTC.

For this clone: The sample has other DNA sequences that encode this CDR3 too. The chain joins TRBV2 to TRBJ2-7; 12 bases are shared with TRBD2. Germline-derived CDR1 and CDR2 are SNHLY and FYNNEI. This CDR3 is 16 amino acids long. V dropped 6 bases and J dropped 0; count of bases not matched to a gene: 6. CDR3 residues: CASSGLAGGFSYEQYF. Here the CDR3 DNA reads TGTGCCAGCAGCGGGCTAGCGGGGGGGTTCTCCTACGAGCAGTACTTC.

This rearrangement joins TRBV29-1 to TRBJ2-3; tentatively, D is TRBD2 (6 bases). Germline CDR1 and CDR2: SQVTM and ANQGSEA. The CDR3 is 14 residues long. V lost 3 bases, J lost 6 bases, and 16 bases lay in between. The CDR3 protein is CSVDPSGVQDTQYF. CDR3 nucleotide sequence: TGCAGCGTTGATCCCTCGGGAGTTCAGGATACGCAGTATTTT.

This clone was found a few times. V and J are TRBV28 and TRBJ2-1, with D uncertain. The CDR3 sequence is 11 residues long. Germline CDR1 MDHEN, CDR2 SYDVKM. Trimming removed 8 bases from V and 8 bases from J, with 10 bases in between. DNA for the CDR3: TGTGCCAGCCACACCATCCATGAGCAGTTCTTC. Translating gives CASHTIHEQFF. Based on the CDR3 plus reference TRBV28 and TRBJ2-1, the full variable domain is DVKVTQSSRYLVKRTGEKVFLECVQDMDHENMFWYRQDPGLGLRLIYFSYDVKMKEKGDIPEGYSVSREKKERFSLILESASTNQTSMYLCASHTIHEQFFGPGTRLTVL.

This clone was counted only a few times. The chain recombines TRBV5-1 with TRBJ2-3, with 11 nucleotides matching TRBD1. V shed 0 bases and J 5 bases; nucleotides not matched to a gene: 5. Germline assignment: CDR1 SGHRS and CDR2 YFSETQ. The CDR3 has 16 amino acids. The CDR3 DNA reads TGCGCCAGCAGCTTGGCCCGGGACAGGGGGATAGATACGCAGTATTTT. It encodes CASSLARDRGIDTQYF.

The rearrangement uses TRBV7-2 and TRBJ1-5; 8 bases line up with TRBD1. Germline lookup yields CDR1 SGHTA and CDR2 FQGNSA. The J segment lost 2 bases and the V segment lost 0 bases, leaving 3 bases of the junction unmatched. The CDR3 is 16 amino acids. The CDR3 reads CASSLAGTGGNQPQHF. CDR3 DNA: TGTGCCAGCAGCTTAGCGGGGACAGGTGGCAATCAGCCCCAGCATTTT.

The gene calls are TRBV5-1 and TRBJ2-5, with 9 bases identical to TRBD2. V lost 0 bases to trimming and J lost 5 bases; unmatched junction nucleotides: 8. CDR3 length equals 16 residues. The germline gives CDR1 SGHRS, CDR2 YFSETQ. CDR3 in DNA: TGCGCCAGCAGCTTGGCCGTAGCGGGAGAGGCGGAGACCCAGTACTTC. This translates into CASSLAVAGEAETQYF. The full variable domain, in which reference TRBV5-1 and TRBJ2-5 provide the parts outside the CDR3, is KAGVTQTPRYLIKTRGQQVTLSCSPISGHRSVSWYQQTPGQGLQFLFEYFSETQRNKGNFPGRFSGRQFSNSRSEMNVSTLELGDSALYLCASSLAVAGEAETQYFGPGTRLLVL.

V usage is TRBV5-4 and J usage is TRBJ2-1; TRBD2 matches at 8 bases. Germline V CDR1 and CDR2: SGHNT, YYREEE (reference sequence). This CDR3 contains 14 residues. V dropped 2 bases and J dropped 8; count of bases not matched to a gene: 6. The CDR3: CASSLSGRGDEQFF. Written as DNA, the CDR3 is TGTGCCAGCAGCTTAAGCGGGAGAGGGGATGAGCAGTTCTTC.

The rearrangement uses TRBV27 and TRBJ2-5; 8 bases match TRBD1. This CDR3 contains 15 residues. The germline V gene has CDR1 MNHEY and CDR2 SMNVEV (reference sequence). V was clipped by 2 bases and J by 1 base; unmatched bases: 3. CDR3: CASSLGQGRQETQYF. CDR3 in DNA: TGTGCCAGCAGTTTAGGACAGGGACGCCAAGAGACCCAGTACTTC.